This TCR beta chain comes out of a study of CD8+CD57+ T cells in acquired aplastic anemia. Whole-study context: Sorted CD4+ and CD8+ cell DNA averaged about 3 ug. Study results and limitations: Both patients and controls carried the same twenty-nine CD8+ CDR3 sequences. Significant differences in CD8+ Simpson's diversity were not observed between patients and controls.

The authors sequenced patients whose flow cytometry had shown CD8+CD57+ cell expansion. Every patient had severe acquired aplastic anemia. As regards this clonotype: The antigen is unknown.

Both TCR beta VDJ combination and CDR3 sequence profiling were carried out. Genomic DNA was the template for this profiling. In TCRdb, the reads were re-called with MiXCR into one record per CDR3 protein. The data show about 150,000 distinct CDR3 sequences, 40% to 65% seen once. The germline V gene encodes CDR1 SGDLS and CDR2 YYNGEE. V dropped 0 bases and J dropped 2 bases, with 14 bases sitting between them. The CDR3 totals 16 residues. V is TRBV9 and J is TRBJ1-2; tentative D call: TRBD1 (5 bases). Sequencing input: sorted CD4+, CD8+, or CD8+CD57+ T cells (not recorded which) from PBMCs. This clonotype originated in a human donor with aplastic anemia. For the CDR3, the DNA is TGTGCCAGCAGCGTAGGACGGGGCAGGGCCAACTATGGCTACACCTTC. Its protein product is CASSVGRGRANYGYTF.